This TCR beta chain emerged from a study of shared clonotypes between healthy human individuals (dated by TCRdb to the early 2020s). Study-wide context: The cohort included three men and a couple of women between 18 and 49 years of age. Different laboratories and diverse techniques were used to prepare libraries and sequence TCR repertoires, to increase sequencing depth and limit assay-specific biases. Between about 0.9 and 8.9 billion PBMCs per donor were obtained by leukapheresis. The study deeply sequenced blood TCR repertoires of five healthy adults to estimate repertoire size and the extent of clonotype sharing between individuals. Per donor, three plates each were used for CD4 naive and CD4 memory, two for CD8 naive, and one for CD8 memory. Points the paper makes about the study in general: Compared with non-shared clonotypes, clonotypes shared by all four sorted-subset donors had higher generation probabilities. Estimated clonotype richness was generally larger for naive than for memory subsets. Based on pairwise subsampling, the degree of clonotype sharing among donors was expected to be affected by sequencing depth. Rarefaction of sorted-subset datasets indicated incomplete sequencing despite the large sequencing depth. Sampling was limited to blood, and TCR repertoires in tissue likely differ from TCR repertoires in blood. The genetic and exposure-history diversity represented was limited by the small number of donors. Sharing across several donors was observed for about 5% of naive CD4, around 3.5% of naive CD8, about 2.5% of memory CD4, and around 0.4% of memory CD8 clonotypes.

The donors were healthy, HIV-negative adults who had no recently reported acute infections or vaccinations. Only Caucasian adults living in Nashville, Tennessee, USA were represented among the donors. Magnetic negative selection was used to enrich CD4+ T cells, after which naive cells were positively selected on CD45RA and the negative fraction became the memory subset. After blood collection by leukapheresis, PBMCs were isolated using Ficoll-Histopaque density gradient centrifugation and then cryopreserved in the vapor phase of liquid nitrogen. Purity and quantity of every magnetically sorted T cell population were checked by analytical flow cytometry. Genomic DNA was isolated from every sorted fraction and measured by UV absorbance on a Nanodrop 2000c. TCR CDR3 regions were amplified from genomic DNA by multiplex PCR using the deep immunoSEQ assay. For each cell subset, the extracted genomic DNA was distributed evenly across all wells of several immunoSEQ 96-well plates, and each plate served as one replicate. For sorted subsets, around 200 ng genomic DNA, equal to 30,000 or so T cell genomes, was loaded into each replicate PCR. The purified libraries were quantified using a Qubit 3.0 fluorometer, sized with a Bioanalyzer 2100, and then quantified again using the KAPA Library Quantification kit. Every immunoSEQ 96-well plate was sequenced on a separate single-read 150-cycle Illumina NextSeq 550 flow cell. In the paper's pipeline: Because the immunoSEQ output included only junctional sequences and no quality scores, the filtering could not be the same as the filtering used for full-length reads. To assign V/J genes and CDR3, sequences were annotated against IMGT germline references using PyIR, a Python wrapper for IgBLAST v1.9. Reads were removed for weak V/J assignments (E-value above 1e-6), missing CDR3, stop codons, out-of-frame junctions, or ambiguous translated residues. V3J clonotypes were defined as sequences sharing the same inferred V gene, J gene, and CDR3 amino acid sequence. To compute the percentage overlap between repertoires, the number of shared unique clonotypes was divided by the size of the smaller repertoire. RTK rarefaction, the Chao1 estimator, and Recon v2.1 estimates of unobserved clonotypes were used to assess repertoire richness. Generation probabilities were computed with OLGA for all TCRbeta clonotypes obtained by the gDNA method from a handful of donors. The table comes from immuneACCESS by way of TCRdb, which keeps in-frame sequences with V and J called. Part of the clones is missing from these tables; in studies checked, under half for an unresolved V gene and the rest for unknown reasons. Clone size and the V and J calls come from that table; the DNA yielded D and trimming. The sample includes some 2.3 million clones, with more than 80% observed a single time. The ten largest clonotypes hold roughly 0.36% of the sample.

As concerns this clone: Its binding antigen is unknown. No per-base quality is available; no much larger clone lies one base away.

CDR1 SGHAT and CDR2 FQNNGV are derived from the germline V gene. The V and J ends are trimmed by 4 bases and 4 bases, leaving 13 bases between them. The CDR3 runs 14 residues from the cysteine to the phenylalanine. Only the CDR3 DNA is retained, 42 bases long and in frame from the first base. The V gene is TRBV11-2 and the J gene is TRBJ1-1, with no confidently assigned D gene. The sequence was obtained from a man between 18 and 29 years old in good health. Some clones in this sample may be carry-over from other donors' samples. Specimen: naive CD4+ T cells from PBMCs. Sample cell subset or site, as interpreted from the label and publication: CD45RA+ positively selected. CDR3 protein: CASSSRIQSTEAFF. The bases are TGTGCCAGCAGCTCGAGGATTCAGAGCACTGAAGCTTTCTTT. Full variable domain (CDR3 extended with the reference TRBV11-2 and TRBJ1-1 proteins): EAGVAQSPRYKIIEKRQSVAFWCNPISGHATLYWYQQILGQGPKLLIQFQNNGVVDDSQLPKDRFSAERLKGVDSTLKIQPAKLEDSAVYLCASSSRIQSTEAFFGQGTRLTVV.